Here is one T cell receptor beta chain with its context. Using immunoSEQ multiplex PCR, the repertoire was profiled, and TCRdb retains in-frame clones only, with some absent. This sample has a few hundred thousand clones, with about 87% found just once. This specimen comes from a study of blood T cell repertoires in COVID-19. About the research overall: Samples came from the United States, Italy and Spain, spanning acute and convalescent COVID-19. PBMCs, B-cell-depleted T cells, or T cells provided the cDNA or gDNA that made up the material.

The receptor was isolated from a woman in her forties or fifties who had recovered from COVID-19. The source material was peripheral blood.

CDR3 nucleotides: TGTGCCAGCACAACAGGGCCCCAGTACTTC. This sequence encodes CASTTGPQYF. The rearrangement joins TRBV21-1 to TRBJ2-5; the DNA was not compared with TRBD1, the D call given in the table. TRBV21-1 is assigned pseudogene status. The CDR3 runs 10 residues.